The 25 T cell receptor beta chains reported below all come from one sample, sequenced in a study of T cells in Graves' hyperthyroidism and ophthalmopathy (dated by TCRdb to the late 2010s). Receptors were amplified or captured by multiplex PCR. TCRdb records Illumina HiSeq 2000 as the sequencer. The TCR beta CDR3 regions were amplified from the RNA transcripts. The TCR CDR3 was subjected to a first round of RT-PCR using the HTBI primer set and the Qiagen OneStep RT-PCR kit. TCRdb applied fastp at Q25 and MiXCR to the public reads, then kept only in-frame beta chains. All rows with the same CDR3 protein become a single entry with the most common DNA and genes. This sample gives 500,000 to 600,000 distinct CDR3 sequences in total; roughly a sixth of them show up just once. Roughly 18% of the sample is taken by the ten largest. The specimen sequenced was blood. These receptor sequences come from a woman aged 18-30 years with Graves' hyperthyroidism.

The chain has TRBV12-5 and TRBJ2-1; TRBD2 might be the D (7 bases). V was shortened by 2 bases and J by 3 bases, with 20 bases between the two germline ends. Germline V gene sequence: CDR1 LGHNT, CDR2 FRNRAP. The CDR3 has 18 amino acids. CDR3 sequence (DNA): TGTGCTAGTGGTTTGTCCCCCCCCGGCGGGGGCGTCTACAATGAGCAGTTCTTC. It codes for CASGLSPPGGGVYNEQFF.

CDR3 sequence reads: CASSYSGTGQPNTEAFF. The CDR3 DNA reads TGTGCCAGCAGTTATTCCGGGACAGGGCAACCAAACACTGAAGCTTTCTTT. The chain has TRBV6-5 and TRBJ1-1; 9 positions match TRBD1. The CDR3 spans 17 residues. Germline-derived CDR1 and CDR2 are MNHEY and SVGAGI. The V gene end was trimmed by 3 bases and the J gene end by 2 bases; junction bases not matched to a gene: 10.

This clonotype appeared a few times. The rearrangement uses TRBV28 and TRBJ1-5, with D possibly matching TRBD1 (5 bases). The CDR3 runs to 15 residues. V was pared by 6 bases and J by 0 bases, with 12 bases between. CDR1 and CDR2 from the germline V gene are MDHEN and SYDVKM. CDR3 residues: CASRGRGNSNQPQHF. The CDR3 DNA follows: TGTGCCAGCAGGGGACGGGGAAATAGCAATCAGCCCCAGCATTTT.

J is TRBJ1-2 and V is TRBV2; D uncertain. V lost 2 bases and J lost 6, with 10 bases in between. The CDR3 loop spans 13 amino acids. The germline gives CDR1 SNHLY, CDR2 FYNNEI. CDR3 in DNA: TGTGCCAGCAGTGAATTGGGGTTAGATGGCTACACCTTC. Protein sequence: CASSELGLDGYTF.

The table lists this clonotype with many counts. The gene calls are TRBV20-1 and TRBJ2-1, with TRBD2 matching 9 bases. Germline values: CDR1 DFQATT, CDR2 SNEGSKA (reference sequence). V lost 1 base, J lost 4 bases, and 8 bases stayed unmatched. CDR3 length: 16 amino acids. As DNA, the CDR3 is TGCAGTGCTAGAGGTGTCAGCGGGGGGCTTTACAATGAGCAGTTCTTC. Residues: CSARGVSGGLYNEQFF.

This clonotype was recorded at least ten times. The V and J genes are TRBV12-3 or TRBV12-4 and TRBJ2-6, with no clear D. The CDR3 totals 15 residues. V lost 5 bases to trimming and J lost 2 bases, with 10 bases between them. The CDR3 DNA is TGTGCCAGCAGTCCTAACAGCCCTGGGGCCAACGTCCTGACTTTC. Its protein is CASSPNSPGANVLTF.

This sequence joins TRBV6-1 and TRBJ1-2, with 7 bases lining up with TRBD1. CDR3 length: 12 residues. Germline CDR1 is MNHNS and CDR2 is SASEGT. V was clipped by 6 bases and J by 8 bases; unmatched bases: 6. For the CDR3, the DNA is TGTGCCAGCAGCAAGGGACAGTGGGGCTACACCTTC. Amino acids: CASSKGQWGYTF.

Only a few counts were recorded for this clonotype. The rearrangement links TRBV3-1 to TRBJ2-3; 9 positions match TRBD2. Germline-derived CDR1 and CDR2 are LGHDT and YNNKEL (reference sequence). CDR3 length equals 16 residues. The J segment lost 1 base and the V segment lost 6 bases, leaving 8 bases of the junction unmatched. The CDR3 here is CASSPWVAGGTDTQYF. The CDR3 nucleotides are TGTGCCAGCAGTCCCTGGGTAGCGGGAGGCACAGATACGCAGTATTTT.

This rearrangement joins TRBV9 to TRBJ1-5, with 10 bases matching TRBD1. V was pared by 0 bases and J by 7 bases, with 7 bases of the junction left unmatched. CDR1 SGDLS and CDR2 YYNGEE come from the germline V gene. The CDR3 is 16 amino acids. Here the CDR3 reads CASSVGAGTGDQPQHF. The DNA of the CDR3 is TGTGCCAGCAGCGTAGGGGCCGGGACAGGGGACCAGCCCCAGCATTTT.

This clonotype occurred a few times. The rearrangement links TRBV30 to TRBJ2-5, with 10 bases identical to TRBD2. There are 14 residues in the CDR3. CDR1 and CDR2 from the germline V gene are GTSNPN and SVGIG (reference sequence). The V segment lost 2 bases and the J segment 4 bases; nucleotides outside the gene matches: 4. The CDR3 coding sequence is TGTGCCTGGAGTAGACTAGCGGGCCCAGAGACCCAGTACTTC. It codes for CAWSRLAGPETQYF.

The J gene is TRBJ2-7, the V gene TRBV18, with 8 bases matching TRBD1. This CDR3 comprises 15 residues. After removal of 6 bases from V and 7 bases from J, the junction contained 14 bases not matched to a gene. The germline CDR1 and CDR2 sequences are KGHSH and LQKENI. The CDR3 loop reads CASSSGRQGAREQYF. The CDR3 DNA reads TGTGCCAGCTCTTCCGGGCGCCAGGGGGCTAGGGAGCAGTACTTC.

This clonotype was counted at least ten times. The V and J genes are TRBV2 and TRBJ2-3; TRBD1 is a possible D gene (6 bases). The CDR3 contains 15 residues. Germline lookup yields CDR1 SNHLY and CDR2 FYNNEI. Between the trimmed V and J ends, which lost 7 bases and 6 bases, there was a span of 20 bases. CDR3 amino acids: CASILQGASLDTQYF. The CDR3 nucleotides are TGTGCCAGCATTCTACAGGGAGCCTCGCTTGATACGCAGTATTTT.

This clonotype came up many times. The chain is built from TRBV6-5 and TRBJ1-1; 7 nucleotides align to TRBD1. Germline trimming cut 2 bases from V and 1 base from J; bases unmatched to any gene: 7. Germline V CDR1 and CDR2: MNHEY, SVGAGI. The CDR3 is 16 amino acids. In nucleotides, the CDR3 is TGTGCCAGCAGTTACGACTGGACAGGTACGAACACTGAAGCTTTCTTT. It encodes CASSYDWTGTNTEAFF.

The V gene is TRBV27, the J gene TRBJ1-2; D perhaps matches TRBD1 (5 bases). The germline CDR1 and CDR2 sequences are MNHEY and SMNVEV (reference sequence). This CDR3 is 16 amino acids long. Trimming pared 0 bases from V and 3 bases from J, leaving 14 bases between. CDR3 bases: TGTGCCAGCAGTTTATCGGGGGGACTAGAGTACTATGGCTACACCTTC. Translating it yields CASSLSGGLEYYGYTF.

This clonotype came up many times. This rearrangement joins TRBV28 to TRBJ2-5, with TRBD2 identical over 11 bases. Germline trimming cut 0 bases from V and 1 base from J; bases unmatched to any gene: 1. Germline V gives CDR1 MDHEN, CDR2 SYDVKM. The CDR3 is 16 residues long. The CDR3 is CASSLWTSGTQETQYF. The CDR3 DNA reads TGTGCCAGCAGTTTATGGACTAGCGGGACCCAAGAGACCCAGTACTTC.

The V gene is TRBV12-3 or TRBV12-4, the J gene TRBJ1-5; D not resolved. V was trimmed by 5 bases and J by 6 bases, leaving 11 bases between them. This CDR3 is built from 13 residues. CDR3 DNA sequence: TGTGCCAGCAGTCCGCTGCAAGGTCAGCCCCAGCATTTT. Translated, it gives CASSPLQGQPQHF.

This clonotype was seen repeatedly, ten times or more. The chain employs TRBV4-1 and TRBJ2-1; 13 bases match TRBD2. In germline, CDR1 is MGHRA, CDR2 YSYEKL. The CDR3 is made up of 16 amino acids. Unmatched junction bases numbered 0, after V lost 0 bases and J lost 4 bases. The CDR3 loop reads CASSQEGLAGYNEQFF. The DNA for the CDR3 is TGCGCCAGCAGCCAAGAGGGACTAGCGGGATACAATGAGCAGTTCTTC.

The table lists this clonotype with many counts. The rearrangement links TRBV30 to TRBJ2-1, with 7 positions matching TRBD2. CDR1 and CDR2 (germline): GTSNPN, SVGIG (reference sequence). After removal of 0 bases from V and 7 bases from J, the junction contained 9 bases not matched to a gene. This CDR3 has 15 amino acids. The CDR3 spells CAWSVQRGSVNEQFF. Written as DNA, the CDR3 is TGTGCCTGGAGTGTACAGCGCGGGAGTGTGAATGAGCAGTTCTTC.

This clonotype was detected only a few times. The chain joins TRBV28 to TRBJ1-5, with D possibly TRBD1 on 5 matching bases. Trimming pared 3 bases from V and 5 bases from J, leaving 14 bases between. The CDR3 totals 15 residues. CDR1 MDHEN and CDR2 SYDVKM come from the germline V gene. CDR3 residues: CASSFPQGSYQPQHF. The CDR3, as DNA: TGTGCCAGCAGTTTTCCCCAGGGATCTTATCAGCCCCAGCATTTT.

This clonotype appeared many times. This chain links TRBV11-2 with TRBJ2-1; 10 bases match TRBD1. The CDR3 length is 14 residues. Germline V gene sequence: CDR1 SGHAT, CDR2 FQNNGV. V dropped 4 bases and J dropped 8; count of bases not matched to a gene: 5. The CDR3 coding sequence is TGTGCCAGCAGCTCCCGGGACAGGGGTCATGAGCAGTTCTTC. Its translation is CASSSRDRGHEQFF.

For this clonotype: The junction shows a germline mismatch at one end, possibly a read error. The chain carries TRBV5-1 and TRBJ2-7; 7 bases map to TRBD2. Germline CDR1 and CDR2: SGHRS and YFSETQ. There are 14 residues in the CDR3. CDR3 protein: CASSHTSGKGEQYF. CDR3 sequence (DNA): TGTGCCAGCAGCCACACCAGCGGGAAAGGCGAGCAGTACTTC.

This rearrangement joins TRBV7-2 to TRBJ2-7, with D hard to call. Germline V gene lookup returns CDR1 SGHTA and CDR2 FQGNSA. The CDR3 runs to 16 residues. V was cut by 4 bases and J by 1 base, with 17 bases left in between. CDR3 DNA sequence: TGTGCCAGCAGCTCCATTCGAGCTAGTGGGTCCTACGAGCAGTACTTC. Its protein product is CASSSIRASGSYEQYF.

This clonotype was seen more than once but under ten times. The chain couples TRBV5-5 to TRBJ2-1, with D uncertain. V was trimmed by 4 bases and J by 0 bases, leaving 14 bases between them. The CDR3 runs 16 residues. Germline values: CDR1 SGHKS, CDR2 YYEKEE (reference sequence). The CDR3 sequence: CASSAGQISSYNEQFF. The CDR3 DNA reads TGTGCCAGCAGCGCCGGCCAGATTAGCTCCTACAATGAGCAGTTCTTC.

This chain links TRBV5-8 with TRBJ2-1; weak D call: TRBD2 (5 bases). Trimming removed 0 bases at V and 0 bases at J, with 7 bases between. Per germline, CDR1 SGHTS and CDR2 YDEGEE. The CDR3 spans 15 residues. CDR3 sequence reads: CASSLGLTSYNEQFF. DNA for the CDR3: TGTGCCAGCAGCTTGGGACTAACCTCCTACAATGAGCAGTTCTTC. The full variable domain, in which reference TRBV5-8 and TRBJ2-1 provide the parts outside the CDR3, is EAGVTQSPTHLIKTRGQQATLRCSPISGHTSVYWYQQALGLGLQFLLWYDEGEERNRGNFPPRFSGRQFPNYSSELNVNALELEDSALYLCASSLGLTSYNEQFFGPGTRLTVL.

This clonotype was recorded at least ten times. This sequence joins TRBV11-3 and TRBJ1-4, with no clear D. Trimming pared 2 bases from V and 7 bases from J, leaving 11 bases between. Germline V gene data show CDR1 as SGHNT and CDR2 as YENEEA. The CDR3 loop spans 14 amino acids. The DNA of the CDR3 is TGTGCCAGCAGCTTAACACGGCTGGGTGAAAAACTGTTTTTT. It translates to CASSLTRLGEKLFF.